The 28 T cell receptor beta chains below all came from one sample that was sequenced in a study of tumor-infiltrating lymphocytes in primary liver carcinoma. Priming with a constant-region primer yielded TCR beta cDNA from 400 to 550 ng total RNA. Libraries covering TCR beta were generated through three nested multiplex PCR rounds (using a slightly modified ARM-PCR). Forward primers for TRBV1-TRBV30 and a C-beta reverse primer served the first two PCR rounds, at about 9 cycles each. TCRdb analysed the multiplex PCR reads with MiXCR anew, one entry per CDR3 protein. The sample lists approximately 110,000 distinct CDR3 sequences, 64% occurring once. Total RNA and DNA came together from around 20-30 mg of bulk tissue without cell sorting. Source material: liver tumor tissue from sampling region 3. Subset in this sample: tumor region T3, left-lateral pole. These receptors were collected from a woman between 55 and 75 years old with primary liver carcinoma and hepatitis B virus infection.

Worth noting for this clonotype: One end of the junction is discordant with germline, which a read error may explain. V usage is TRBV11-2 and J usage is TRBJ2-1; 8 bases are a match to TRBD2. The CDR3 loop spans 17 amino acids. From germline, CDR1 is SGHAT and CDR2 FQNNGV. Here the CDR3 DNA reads TGTGCTAGCAGGGGTAGCAGGGCGGGAGGCCCCCACAATGAGCAATTCTTC. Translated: CASRGSRAGGPHNEQFF. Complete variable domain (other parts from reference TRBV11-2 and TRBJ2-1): EAGVAQSPRYKIIEKRQSVAFWCNPISGHATLYWYQQILGQGPKLLIQFQNNGVVDDSQLPKDRFSAERLKGVDSTLKIQPAKLEDSAVYLCASRGSRAGGPHNEQFFGPGTRLTVL.

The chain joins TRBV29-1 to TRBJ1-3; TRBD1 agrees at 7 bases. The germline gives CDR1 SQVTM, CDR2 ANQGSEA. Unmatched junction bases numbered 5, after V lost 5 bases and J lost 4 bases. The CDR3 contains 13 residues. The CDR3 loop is CSVYLGGGNTIYF. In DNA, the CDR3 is TGCAGCGTTTATTTAGGGGGCGGAAACACCATATATTTT.

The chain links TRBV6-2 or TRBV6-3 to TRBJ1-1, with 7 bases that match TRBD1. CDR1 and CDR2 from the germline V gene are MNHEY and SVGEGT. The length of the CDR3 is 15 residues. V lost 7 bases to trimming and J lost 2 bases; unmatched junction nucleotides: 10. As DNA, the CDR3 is TGTGCCAGCAATAAAACGGACAGGAGAAACACTGAAGCTTTCTTT. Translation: CASNKTDRRNTEAFF.

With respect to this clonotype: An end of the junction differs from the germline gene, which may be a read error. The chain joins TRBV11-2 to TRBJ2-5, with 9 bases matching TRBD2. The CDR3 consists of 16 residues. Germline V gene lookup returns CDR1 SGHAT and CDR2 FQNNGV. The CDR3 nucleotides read TGTGCCAGCAGCTACTCCCCTGGTAGCGGGGGAGAGACCCAGCACTTC. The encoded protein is CASSYSPGSGGETQHF.

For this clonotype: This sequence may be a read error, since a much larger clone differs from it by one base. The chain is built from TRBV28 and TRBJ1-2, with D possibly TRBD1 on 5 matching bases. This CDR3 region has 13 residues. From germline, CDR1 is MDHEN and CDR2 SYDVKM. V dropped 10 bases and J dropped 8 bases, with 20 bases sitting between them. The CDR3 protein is CATIPGLRLGYTF. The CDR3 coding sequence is TGTGCCACCATACCGGGACTGAGGCTCGGCTACACCTTC.

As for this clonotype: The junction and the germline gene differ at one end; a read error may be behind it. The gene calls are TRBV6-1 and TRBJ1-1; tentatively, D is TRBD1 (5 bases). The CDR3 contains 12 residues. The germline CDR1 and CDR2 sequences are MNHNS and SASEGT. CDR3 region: CTSSEVGTLPNF. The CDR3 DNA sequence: TGTACCAGCAGTGAAGTTGGGACGTTGCCTAACTTT.

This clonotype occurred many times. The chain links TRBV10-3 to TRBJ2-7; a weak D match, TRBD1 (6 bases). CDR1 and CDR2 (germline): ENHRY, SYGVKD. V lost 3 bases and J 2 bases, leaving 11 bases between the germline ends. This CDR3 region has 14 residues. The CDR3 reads CAISDFEGAYEQYF. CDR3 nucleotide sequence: TGTGCCATCAGTGATTTTGAGGGGGCCTACGAGCAGTACTTC.

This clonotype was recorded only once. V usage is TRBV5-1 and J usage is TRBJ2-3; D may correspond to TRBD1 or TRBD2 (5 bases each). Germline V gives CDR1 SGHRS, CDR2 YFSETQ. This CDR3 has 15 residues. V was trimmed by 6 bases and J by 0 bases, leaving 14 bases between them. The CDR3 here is CASIYNGASTDTQYF. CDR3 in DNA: TGCGCCAGCATCTACAACGGGGCGAGCACAGATACGCAGTATTTT. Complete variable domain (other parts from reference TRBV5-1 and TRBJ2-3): KAGVTQTPRYLIKTRGQQVTLSCSPISGHRSVSWYQQTPGQGLQFLFEYFSETQRNKGNFPGRFSGRQFSNSRSEMNVSTLELGDSALYLCASIYNGASTDTQYFGPGTRLTVL.

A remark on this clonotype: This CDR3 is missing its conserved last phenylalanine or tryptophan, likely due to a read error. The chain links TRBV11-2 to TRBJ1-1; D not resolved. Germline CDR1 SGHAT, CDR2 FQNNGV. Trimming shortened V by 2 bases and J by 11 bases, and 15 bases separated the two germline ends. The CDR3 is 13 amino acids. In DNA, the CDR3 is TGTGCCAGCAGCTTAAAGGCGGTTACCCGGGCTTTCTCT. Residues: CASSLKAVTRAFS.

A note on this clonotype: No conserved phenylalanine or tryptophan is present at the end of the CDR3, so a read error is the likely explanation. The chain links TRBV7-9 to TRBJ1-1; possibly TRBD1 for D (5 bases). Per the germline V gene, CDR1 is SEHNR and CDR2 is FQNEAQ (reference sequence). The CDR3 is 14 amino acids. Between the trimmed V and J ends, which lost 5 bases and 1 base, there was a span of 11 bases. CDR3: CASSPGHQNTEAFY. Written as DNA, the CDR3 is TGTGCCAGCAGCCCTGGACACCAGAACACTGAAGCTTTCTAT.

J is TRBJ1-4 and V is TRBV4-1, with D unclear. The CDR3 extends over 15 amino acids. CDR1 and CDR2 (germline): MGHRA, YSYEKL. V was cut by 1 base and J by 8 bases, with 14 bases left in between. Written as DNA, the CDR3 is TGCGCCAGCAGCCAAGTGGACTGGGTAGGCGAAAAACTGTTTTTT. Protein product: CASSQVDWVGEKLFF.

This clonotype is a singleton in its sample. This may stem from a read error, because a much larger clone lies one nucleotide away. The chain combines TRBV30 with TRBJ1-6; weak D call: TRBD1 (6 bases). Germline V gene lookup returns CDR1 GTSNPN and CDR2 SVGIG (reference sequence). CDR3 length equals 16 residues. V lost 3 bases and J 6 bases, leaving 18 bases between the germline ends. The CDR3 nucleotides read TGTGCCTGGAGGATATCGGACAGTCCGGGTAATTCACCCCTCCACTTT. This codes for CAWRISDSPGNSPLHF.

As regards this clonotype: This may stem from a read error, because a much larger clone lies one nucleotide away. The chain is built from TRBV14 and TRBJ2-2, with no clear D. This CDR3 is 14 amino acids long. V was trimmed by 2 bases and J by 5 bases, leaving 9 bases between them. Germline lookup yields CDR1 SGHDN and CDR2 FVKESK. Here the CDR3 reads CASSQILKTGELFF. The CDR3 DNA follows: TGTGCCAGCAGCCAAATCCTTAAGACCGGGGAGCTGTTTTTT. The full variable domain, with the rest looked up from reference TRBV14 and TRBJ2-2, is EAGVTQFPSHSVIEKGQTVTLRCDPISGHDNLYWYRRVMGKEIKFLLHFVKESKQDESGMPNNRFLAERTGGTYSTLKVQPAELEDSGVYFCASSQILKTGELFFGEGSRLTVL.

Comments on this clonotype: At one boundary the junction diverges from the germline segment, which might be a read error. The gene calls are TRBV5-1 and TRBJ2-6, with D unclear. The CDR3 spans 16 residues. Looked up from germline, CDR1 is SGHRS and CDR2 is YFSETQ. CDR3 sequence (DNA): TGCGCCAGCTGCTTGGCGCCGGGTCCTGGGGCCAACGTCCTGACTTTC. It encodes CASCLAPGPGANVLTF.

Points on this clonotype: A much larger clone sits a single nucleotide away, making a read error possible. The CDR3 sequence is CASNSISTDTQYF. The CDR3 nucleotides are TGCGCCAGCAACTCCATTTCCACAGATACGCAGTATTTT. The rearrangement uses TRBV5-1 and TRBJ2-3; D not certain. Germline CDR1 and CDR2: SGHRS and YFSETQ. The V end was cut by 6 bases, the J end by 2 bases, with 10 bases between. The CDR3 has 13 amino acids.

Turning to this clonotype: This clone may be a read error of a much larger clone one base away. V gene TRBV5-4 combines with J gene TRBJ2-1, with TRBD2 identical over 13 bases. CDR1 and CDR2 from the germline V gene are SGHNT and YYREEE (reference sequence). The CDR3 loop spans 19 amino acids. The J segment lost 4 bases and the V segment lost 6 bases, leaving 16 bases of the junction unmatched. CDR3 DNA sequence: TGTGCCAGCAAGATTGAATCGGGACTAGCGGGATTAGTGTACAATGAGCAGTTCTTC. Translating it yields CASKIESGLAGLVYNEQFF.

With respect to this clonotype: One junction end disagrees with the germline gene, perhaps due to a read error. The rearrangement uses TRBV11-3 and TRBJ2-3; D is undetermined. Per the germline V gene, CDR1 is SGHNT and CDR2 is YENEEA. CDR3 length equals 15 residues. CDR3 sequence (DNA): TGTGCCAGCAACTTAGATCGACATACTACAGATATGCACTATTTT. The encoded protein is CASNLDRHTTDMHYF.

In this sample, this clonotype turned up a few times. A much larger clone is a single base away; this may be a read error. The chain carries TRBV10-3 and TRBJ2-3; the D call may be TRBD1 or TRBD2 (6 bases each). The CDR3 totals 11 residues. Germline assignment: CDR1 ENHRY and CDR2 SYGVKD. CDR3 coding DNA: TGTGCCATCGGGAGGACAGATACGCAGTTTTTT. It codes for CAIGRTDTQFF.

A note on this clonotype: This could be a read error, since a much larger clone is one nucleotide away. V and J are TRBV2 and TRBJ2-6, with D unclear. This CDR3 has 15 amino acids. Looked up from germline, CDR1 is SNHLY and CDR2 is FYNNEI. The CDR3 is CASSVRSSRANVLTF. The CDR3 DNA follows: TGTGCCAGCAGTGTACGGAGCTCTCGGGCCAACGTCCTGACTTTC.

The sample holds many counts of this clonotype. This CDR3 reads CASSESGRYEQYF. The CDR3 nucleotides read TGCGCCAGCAGTGAGTCGGGGCGTTACGAGCAGTACTTC. V is TRBV10-2 and J is TRBJ2-7; D may be TRBD1 (5 bases). V was clipped by 0 bases and J by 4 bases, with 7 bases between them. The CDR3 has 13 amino acids. The germline CDR1 and CDR2 sequences are WSHSY and SAAADI.

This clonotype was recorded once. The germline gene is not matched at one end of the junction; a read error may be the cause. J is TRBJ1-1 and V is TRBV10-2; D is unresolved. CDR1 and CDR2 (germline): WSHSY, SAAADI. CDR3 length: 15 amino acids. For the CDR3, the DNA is TGCGCCAGCAGAGAGCCTATGGGCGTCGGCACTGAAGCTTCCTTT. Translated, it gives CASREPMGVGTEASF.

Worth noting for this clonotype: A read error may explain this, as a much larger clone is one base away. For the CDR3, the DNA is TGTGCCAGCAGCTTGGGACGAGGTTTGGAGGTCGGGGAGCTGTTTTTT. Protein sequence: CASSLGRGLEVGELFF. The V call is TRBV5-4, the J call TRBJ2-2; weak D call: TRBD2 (5 bases). From germline, CDR1 is SGHNT and CDR2 YYREEE (reference sequence). CDR3 length: 16 amino acids. With 0 bases removed from V and 7 bases from J, the gap between germline ends came to 16 bases.

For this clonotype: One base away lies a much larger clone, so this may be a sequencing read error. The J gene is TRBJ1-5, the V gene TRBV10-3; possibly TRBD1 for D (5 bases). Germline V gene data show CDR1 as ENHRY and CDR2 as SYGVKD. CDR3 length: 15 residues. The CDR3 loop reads CVISEGQYSNQPQHF. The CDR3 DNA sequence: TGTGTCATCAGTGAGGGGCAGTATAGCAATCAGCCCCAGCATTTT.

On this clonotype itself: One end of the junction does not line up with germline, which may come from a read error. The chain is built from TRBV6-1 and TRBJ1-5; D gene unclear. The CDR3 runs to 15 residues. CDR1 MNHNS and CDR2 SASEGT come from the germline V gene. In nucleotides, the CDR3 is TGTGCTAGCAGTGATTCGGCCGATAGCAATCAGCCCCAGCATTTT. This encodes CASSDSADSNQPQHF.

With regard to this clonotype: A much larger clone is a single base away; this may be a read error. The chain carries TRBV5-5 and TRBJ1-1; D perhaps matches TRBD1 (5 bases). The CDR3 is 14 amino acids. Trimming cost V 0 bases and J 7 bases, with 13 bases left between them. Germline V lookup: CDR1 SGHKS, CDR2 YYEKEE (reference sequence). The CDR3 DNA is TGTGCCAGCAGCTTGGAAGGGGAACGGATTGAAGCTTTCTTT. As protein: CASSLEGERIEAFF.

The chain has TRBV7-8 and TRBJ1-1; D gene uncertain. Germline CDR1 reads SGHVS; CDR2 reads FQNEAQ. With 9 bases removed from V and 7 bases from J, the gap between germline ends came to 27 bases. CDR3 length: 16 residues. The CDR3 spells CARNLAGTPMKGEAFF. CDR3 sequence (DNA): TGTGCCAGGAACTTAGCGGGCACTCCTATGAAGGGTGAAGCTTTCTTT.

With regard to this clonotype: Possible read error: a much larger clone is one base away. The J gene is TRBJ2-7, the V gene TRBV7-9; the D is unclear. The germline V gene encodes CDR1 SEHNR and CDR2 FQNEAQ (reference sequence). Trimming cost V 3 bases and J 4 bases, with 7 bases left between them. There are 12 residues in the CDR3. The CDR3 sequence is CASSFGEYEQYF. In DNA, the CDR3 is TGTGCCAGCAGCTTCGGCGAATACGAGCAGTACTTC.

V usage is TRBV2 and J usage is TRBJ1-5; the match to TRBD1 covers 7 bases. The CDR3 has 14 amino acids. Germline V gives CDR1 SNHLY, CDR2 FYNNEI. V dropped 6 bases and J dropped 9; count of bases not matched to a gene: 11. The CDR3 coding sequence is TGTGCCAGCAGATCAGGGGGGACCAAACGGCCCCAGCATTTT. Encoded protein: CASRSGGTKRPQHF.